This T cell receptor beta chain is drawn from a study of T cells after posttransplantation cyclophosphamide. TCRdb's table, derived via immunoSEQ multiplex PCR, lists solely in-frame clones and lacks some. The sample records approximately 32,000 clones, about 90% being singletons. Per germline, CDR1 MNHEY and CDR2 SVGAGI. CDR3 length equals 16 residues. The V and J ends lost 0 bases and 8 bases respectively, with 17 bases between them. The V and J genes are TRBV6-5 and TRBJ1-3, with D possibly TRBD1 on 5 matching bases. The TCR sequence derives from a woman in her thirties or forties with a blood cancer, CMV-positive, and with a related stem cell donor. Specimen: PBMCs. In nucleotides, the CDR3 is TGTGCCAGCAGTTACTCTCCCGGGACGGAGGGGCACACCATATATTTT. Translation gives CASSYSPGTEGHTIYF.